The 8 T cell receptor beta chains given below trace back to one sample, sequenced in a study of shared clonotypes between healthy human individuals. The data were produced by immunoSEQ multiplex PCR, yet TCRdb's version contains in-frame clones alone and is incomplete. The table shows 2 million to 3 million clones, with 93% occurring only once. Source material: naive CD4+ T cells from PBMCs. The subset denotes: CD45RA+ positively selected. The receptor source for this set is a man in his late teens or twenties in good health. Some clones in this sample may be carry-over from other donors' samples.

The chain combines TRBV6-1 with TRBJ2-1, with D hard to call. Germline V gives CDR1 MNHNS, CDR2 SASEGT. The ends were cut back, 7 bases at V and 5 bases at J, with 9 bases in the middle. CDR3 length: 12 residues. This CDR3 reads CASIPDNNEQFF. CDR3 coding DNA: TGTGCCAGCATCCCCGACAACAATGAGCAGTTCTTC.

This clone was recorded a few times. The chain joins TRBV29-1 to TRBJ1-1; 7 nucleotides align to TRBD1. The CDR3 extends over 12 amino acids. Trimming at V came to 3 bases and at J to 6 bases, leaving 4 bases not matched to a gene. Germline assignment: CDR1 SQVTM and CDR2 ANQGSEA. CDR3 protein: CSVDFQGAEAFF. The CDR3, as DNA: TGCAGCGTTGATTTTCAGGGGGCTGAAGCTTTCTTT.

The chain recombines TRBV5-8 with TRBJ2-5; 12 bases match TRBD2. In germline, CDR1 is SGHTS, CDR2 YDEGEE. This CDR3 region has 15 residues. The V segment lost 4 bases and the J segment 5 bases; nucleotides outside the gene matches: 6. Written as DNA, the CDR3 is TGTGCCAGCAGCCCCGGGACTAGCGGGCGGGAGACCCAGTACTTC. Its protein product is CASSPGTSGRETQYF. Complete variable domain (other parts from reference TRBV5-8 and TRBJ2-5): EAGVTQSPTHLIKTRGQQATLRCSPISGHTSVYWYQQALGLGLQFLLWYDEGEERNRGNFPPRFSGRQFPNYSSELNVNALELEDSALYLCASSPGTSGRETQYFGPGTRLLVL.

The V call is TRBV5-1, the J call TRBJ2-1, with D perhaps TRBD1 (5 bases). The CDR3 totals 12 residues. Germline CDR1 and CDR2: SGHRS and YFSETQ. The V gene lost 7 bases and the J gene lost 7 bases, with 12 bases spanning the gap. Written as DNA, the CDR3 is TGCGCCAGCGCGGTACAGGTTAATGAGCAGTTCTTC. It encodes CASAVQVNEQFF.

For this clone: The sample contains more than one DNA sequence encoding this CDR3. The V call is TRBV7-9, the J call TRBJ1-3; the D is unclear. This CDR3 comprises 12 residues. Deletions cut 5 bases from V and 4 bases from J, with 6 bases between. Per the germline V gene, CDR1 is SEHNR and CDR2 is FQNEAQ (reference sequence). This CDR3 reads CASSPPGNTIYF. The CDR3 DNA reads as TGTGCCAGCAGCCCGCCGGGAAACACCATATATTTT. Variable domain in full (rest from reference TRBV7-9 and TRBJ1-3): DTGVSQNPRHKITKRGQNVTFRCDPISEHNRLYWYRQTLGQGPEFLTYFQNEAQLEKSRLLSDRFSAERPKGSFSTLEIQRTEQGDSAMYLCASSPPGNTIYFGEGSWLTVV.

In this sample, this clone turned up once. The rearrangement links TRBV28 to TRBJ1-1; D is ambiguous. This CDR3 comprises 12 residues. Germline assignment: CDR1 MDHEN and CDR2 SYDVKM. Trimming stripped 7 bases from V and 5 bases from J, with 11 bases between. The CDR3 loop is CASTQLGTEAFF. In DNA form, the CDR3 reads TGTGCCAGCACCCAACTAGGGACTGAAGCTTTCTTT.

This clone turned up a few times. The chain employs TRBV10-2 and TRBJ1-3; D remains ambiguous. This CDR3 has 15 amino acids. V lost 6 bases, J lost 0 bases, and 12 bases lay in between. Germline CDR1 is WSHSY and CDR2 is SAAADI. CDR3 sequence: CASRSPLSSGNTIYF. The CDR3 coding sequence is TGCGCCAGCAGAAGTCCTCTGAGCTCTGGAAACACCATATATTTT.

V usage is TRBV5-4 and J usage is TRBJ2-1, with D perhaps TRBD1 or TRBD2 (5 bases each). The CDR3 is 16 residues long. CDR1 and CDR2 (germline): SGHNT, YYREEE (reference sequence). V was trimmed by 3 bases and J by 4 bases, leaving 17 bases between them. Written as DNA, the CDR3 is TGTGCCAGCAGCTCGCAGAGGGGCGTCCAGTACAATGAGCAGTTCTTC. As protein: CASSSQRGVQYNEQFF.